The clone carrying this TCR beta chain has a handful of counts. Germline V gene data show CDR1 as ENHRY and CDR2 as SYGVKD. The ends were cut back, 3 bases at V and 4 bases at J, with 6 bases in the middle. There are 12 residues in the CDR3. The data originate from a study of human T cells and chemical hapten exposure. Study-level information: Epicutaneous patch tests delivered 0.01% DPC to the upper back, with evaluation at 6 days.

During construction of the library, unique molecular identifiers were attached to individual cDNA molecules for quantitative, reproducible TCR counting. Using its own MiXCR run on the RACE reads, TCRdb lists one record per CDR3 protein. The table records 380,000 or so distinct CDR3 sequences, around 4.8% of them present only once. The time point is: patch test 1, 2 weeks after DPC sensitization. The treatment: therapeutic diphenylcyclopropenone sensitization with weekly scalp DPC. Every donor had alopecia and was 18 to 70 years old; all were suitable for DPC. This specimen consisted of whole blood, obtained in connection with sensitization to the hapten diphenylcyclopropenone (DPC). The receptor was derived from a woman in her forties or fifties with alopecia areata. Some clones in this sample may be carry-over from other donors' samples. V and J are TRBV10-3 and TRBJ2-5; D is unresolved. As DNA, the CDR3 is TGTGCCATCAGTGATCAAACAGAGACCCAGTACTTC. The encoded protein is CAISDQTETQYF.